This T cell receptor beta chain was recorded in a study of blood T cells in healthy people across ages. The amount of total RNA extracted per sample was at least 6 micrograms. In this sample, this clonotype turned up a few times. Primed by a sample-barcoded 5' primer and a J-beta primer mix, a second PCR proceeded for roughly 6 to 12 cycles. One entry per CDR3 protein, called by TCRdb with MiXCR from the 5' RACE reads. Of 2 million or so distinct CDR3 sequences detected, about 49% appear once; the ten largest clones hold less than 2.5%. This CDR3 has 15 residues. Germline V gives CDR1 SEHNR, CDR2 FQNEAQ (reference sequence). Trimming at V came to 5 bases and at J to 5 bases, leaving 12 bases not matched to a gene.

The source is a woman aged 40 to 50 in good health. This rearrangement joins TRBV7-9 to TRBJ2-7, with 7 bases matching TRBD1. The sample taken for sequencing was blood. In DNA form, the CDR3 reads TGTGCCAGCAGCCAGAGGGACAGCGACTTCCACGAGCAGTACTTC. Translation: CASSQRDSDFHEQYF. The full variable domain, its missing parts supplied by reference TRBV7-9 and TRBJ2-7, is DTGVSQNPRHKITKRGQNVTFRCDPISEHNRLYWYRQTLGQGPEFLTYFQNEAQLEKSRLLSDRFSAERPKGSFSTLEIQRTEQGDSAMYLCASSQRDSDFHEQYFGPGTRLTVT.